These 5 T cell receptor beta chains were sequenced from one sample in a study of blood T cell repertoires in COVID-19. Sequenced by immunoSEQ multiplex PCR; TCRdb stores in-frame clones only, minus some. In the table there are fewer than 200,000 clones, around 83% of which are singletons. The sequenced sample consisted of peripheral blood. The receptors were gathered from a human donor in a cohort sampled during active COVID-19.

CDR3 residues: CASSLTGGLYEQYF. The CDR3 coding sequence is TGTGCCAGCAGTTTAACAGGGGGCCTGTACGAGCAGTACTTC. The V and J genes are TRBV6-5 and TRBJ2-7, with TRBD1 matching over 9 bases. Germline assignment: CDR1 MNHEY and CDR2 SVGAGI. The CDR3 loop spans 14 amino acids. V dropped 4 bases and J dropped 4; count of bases not matched to a gene: 5.

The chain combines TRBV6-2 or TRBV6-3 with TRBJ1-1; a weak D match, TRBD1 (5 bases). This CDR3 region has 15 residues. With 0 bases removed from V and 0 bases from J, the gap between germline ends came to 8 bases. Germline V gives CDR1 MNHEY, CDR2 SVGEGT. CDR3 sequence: CASSYSGVMNTEAFF. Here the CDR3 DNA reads TGTGCCAGCAGTTACTCAGGGGTTATGAACACTGAAGCTTTCTTT.

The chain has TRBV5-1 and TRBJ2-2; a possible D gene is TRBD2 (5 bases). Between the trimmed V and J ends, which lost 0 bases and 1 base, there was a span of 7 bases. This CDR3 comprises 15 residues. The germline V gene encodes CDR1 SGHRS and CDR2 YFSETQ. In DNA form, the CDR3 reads TGCGCCAGCAGCTTGGGGGAGAAGAACACCGGGGAGCTGTTTTTT. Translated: CASSLGEKNTGELFF.

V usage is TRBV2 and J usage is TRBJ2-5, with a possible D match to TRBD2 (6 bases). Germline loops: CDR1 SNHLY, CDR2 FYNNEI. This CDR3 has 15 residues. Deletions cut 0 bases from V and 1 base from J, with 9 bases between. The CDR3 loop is CASSEAQTSQETQYF. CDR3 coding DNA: TGTGCCAGCAGTGAAGCGCAGACTAGCCAAGAGACCCAGTACTTC.

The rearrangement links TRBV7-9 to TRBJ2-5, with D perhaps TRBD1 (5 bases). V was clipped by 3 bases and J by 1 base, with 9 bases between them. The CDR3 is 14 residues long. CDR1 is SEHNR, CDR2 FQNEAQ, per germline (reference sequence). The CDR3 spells CASSFRQPQETQYF. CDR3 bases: TGTGCCAGCAGCTTTCGACAGCCCCAAGAGACCCAGTACTTC. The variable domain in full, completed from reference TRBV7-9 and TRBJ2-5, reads DTGVSQNPRHKITKRGQNVTFRCDPISEHNRLYWYRQTLGQGPEFLTYFQNEAQLEKSRLLSDRFSAERPKGSFSTLEIQRTEQGDSAMYLCASSFRQPQETQYFGPGTRLLVL.